This paragraph covers one TCR beta chain sequence. Antigen: not known. Some clones are missing from TCRdb's copy, which holds only in-frame ones; the method was immunoSEQ multiplex PCR. The data hold about 130,000 clones, with around 92% observed a single time. This sample is part of a study of T cell responses to AZD1222 COVID-19 vaccine. Study-level points and caveats: No repertoire was sampled before or during the peak T cell response, only after it. There were vaccine-associated CD4 TCRs across spike, dominant at 160-218 and 743-854. Nearly half of unique spike-specific TCRs reportedly avoided B.1.351 and B.1.1.7 mutated regions.

The clonotype originates from an adult in good health. The material sequenced was peripheral blood, taken on day 0 of AZD1222 vaccination.

The CDR3 is CASSGTVDYGYTF. The CDR3 nucleotides are TGTGCCAGCTCAGGCACTGTGGACTATGGCTACACCTTC. The rearrangement joins TRBV18 to TRBJ1-2; no definite D call. CDR1 KGHSH and CDR2 LQKENI come from the germline V gene. The V end lost 5 bases, the J end lost 3 bases, and 10 bases lay between the germline ends. This CDR3 spans 13 amino acids.